This T cell receptor beta chain was identified during a study of STAT3 mutations in large granular lymphocyte leukemia. Profiled with immunoSEQ multiplex PCR; TCRdb holds only in-frame clones, not every one. The profile shows more than 10,000 clones, about nine tenths of them singletons. About this clone itself: The antigen is not known.

Per germline, CDR1 SGHVS and CDR2 FNYEAQ. There are 16 residues in the CDR3. J was trimmed by 4 bases and V by 1 base; bases with no gene match: 7. Whole-study results and caveats: In T-cell large granular lymphocyte leukemia, about half of patients showed multiple immunodominant subclonotypes. In about 35% of the 18 patients, new TCR clonotypes emerged after therapy.

Sequencing was carried out using PBMCs. V and J are TRBV7-6 and TRBJ2-3; 8 bases align to TRBD2. The origin of this receptor is a human donor with T large granular lymphocyte leukemia. Some clones in this sample may be carry-over from other donors' samples. The CDR3 sequence: CASSLGGAGESDTQYF. The CDR3 DNA is TGTGCCAGCAGCTTAGGGGGAGCGGGAGAGTCAGATACGCAGTATTTT. Using reference TRBV7-6 and TRBJ2-3 for the parts outside the CDR3, the full variable domain is GAGVSQSPRYKVTKRGQDVALRCDPISGHVSLYWYRQALGQGPEFLTYFNYEAQQDKSGLPNDRFSAERPEGSISTLTIQRTEQRDSAMYRCASSLGGAGESDTQYFGPGTRLTVL.